This T cell receptor beta chain was obtained from a study of blood T cell repertoires in COVID-19. Study details: Samples representing acute and convalescent COVID-19 were sourced from the United States, Italy and Spain.

In the original analysis: The authors estimated nucleated cell counts from reference gene primer amplification. Repertoires were generated with immunoSEQ multiplex PCR, while TCRdb's copy carries only in-frame clones and drops some. V and J calls and clone size are those listed in that table; D and trimming were worked out from the DNA. The sample records roughly 150,000 clones, about 89% being singletons. J gave up 8 bases and V 3 bases, and 6 bases lay outside the gene matches. Germline V lookup: CDR1 MNHEY, CDR2 SVGAGI. CDR3 size: 16 residues. The chain employs TRBV6-5 and TRBJ2-1; 14 bases are a match to TRBD2. The source is a man aged 60 to 69 with active or convalescent COVID-19. The sequenced material came from peripheral blood. CDR3 bases: TGTGCCAGCAGTTATACGACTAGCGGGAGGGCCTATGAGCAGTTCTTC. It yields the protein CASSYTTSGRAYEQFF.